The 16 T cell receptor beta chains in this list originate from one sample, sequenced in a study of blood T cell repertoires in COVID-19. This table comes from immunoSEQ multiplex PCR, and its TCRdb copy is limited to in-frame clones, with some not included. The data show 140,000 to 150,000 clones, around 80% seen once. Sequencing input: peripheral blood. These receptors originate from a man between 60 and 75 years old with active or convalescent COVID-19.

This chain connects TRBV5-4 to TRBJ2-5; D remains ambiguous. Germline V gene lookup returns CDR1 SGHNT and CDR2 YYREEE (reference sequence). Trimming shortened V by 3 bases and J by 7 bases, and 10 bases separated the two germline ends. The CDR3 is 12 amino acids. CDR3 protein: CASSSRIGTQYF. For the CDR3, the DNA is TGTGCCAGCAGCTCGCGGATCGGGACCCAGTACTTC.

This chain links TRBV5-1 with TRBJ2-6; D gene ambiguous. The CDR3 is 17 amino acids. In germline, CDR1 is SGHRS, CDR2 YFSETQ. V lost 5 bases and J 2 bases, leaving 17 bases between the germline ends. The CDR3 reads CASSPREPGPGANVLTF. CDR3 in DNA: TGCGCCAGCAGTCCCCGTGAGCCGGGTCCTGGGGCCAACGTCCTGACTTTC.

The chain employs TRBV13 and TRBJ2-1; TRBD2 matches 12 bases. This CDR3 spans 15 amino acids. J gave up 6 bases and V 6 bases, and 6 bases lay outside the gene matches. Germline V lookup: CDR1 PRHDT, CDR2 FYEKMQ (reference sequence). CDR3 sequence reads: CASRTSGRLGNEQFF. The CDR3 DNA is TGTGCCAGCAGGACTAGCGGGAGACTGGGCAATGAGCAGTTCTTC.

This chain joins TRBV10-3 and TRBJ2-2; tentative D call: TRBD2 (5 bases). CDR1 and CDR2 (germline): ENHRY, SYGVKD. V was clipped by 4 bases and J by 7 bases, with 13 bases between them. The CDR3 totals 14 residues. CDR3 residues: CAISGRGSGGELFF. DNA of the CDR3: TGTGCCATCAGTGGCAGAGGGTCGGGCGGGGAGCTGTTTTTT.

The J gene is TRBJ1-4, the V gene TRBV6-5, with 7 bases identical to TRBD1. The germline V gene encodes CDR1 MNHEY and CDR2 SVGAGI. The trim removed 4 bases at V and 7 bases at J, leaving 12 bases unmatched. The CDR3 extends over 16 amino acids. The CDR3 region has the DNA TGTGCCAGCAGTTTCTCAGACAGGGTACGGGGTGAAAAACTGTTTTTT. It specifies CASSFSDRVRGEKLFF.

The chain combines TRBV3-1 (or the pseudogene TRBV3-2) with TRBJ2-7; 10 nucleotides align to TRBD2. V lost 0 bases to trimming and J lost 6 bases; unmatched junction nucleotides: 8. The CDR3 contains 16 residues. In germline, CDR1 is LGHDT, CDR2 YNNKEL (reference sequence). The CDR3 spells CASSQDVKREGLEQYF. As DNA, the CDR3 is TGTGCCAGCAGCCAAGATGTCAAGCGGGAGGGCCTCGAGCAGTACTTC.

In this sample, this clone turned up a few times. This chain connects TRBV6-5 to TRBJ2-1, with TRBD2 identical over 7 bases. V lost 0 bases to trimming and J lost 10 bases; unmatched junction nucleotides: 6. The CDR3 extends over 14 amino acids. Germline CDR1 and CDR2: MNHEY and SVGAGI. As DNA, the CDR3 is TGTGCCAGCAGTTACTCGATTTCTAGCGGCGAGCAGTTCTTC. Translated: CASSYSISSGEQFF.

The J gene is TRBJ2-2, the V gene TRBV5-1; maybe TRBD1 (6 bases). In germline, CDR1 is SGHRS, CDR2 YFSETQ. This CDR3 comprises 15 residues. V shed 3 bases and J shed 3 bases, with 12 bases lying between them. The CDR3 coding sequence is TGCGCCAGCAGCTCAAGGGCAGGGGACACCGGGGAGCTGTTTTTT. This encodes CASSSRAGDTGELFF.

This chain links TRBV7-2 with TRBJ2-3; D is unresolved. The germline CDR1 and CDR2 sequences are SGHTA and FQGNSA. The CDR3 is 13 amino acids. V was clipped by 5 bases and J by 4 bases, with 10 bases between them. This CDR3 is CASSPVGPDTQYF. Here the CDR3 DNA reads TGTGCCAGCAGCCCTGTGGGCCCAGATACGCAGTATTTT.

This chain uses TRBV10-3 with TRBJ2-7, with 10 bases matching TRBD1. V shed 7 bases and J 4 bases; nucleotides not matched to a gene: 7. The CDR3 contains 14 residues. Germline CDR1 reads ENHRY; CDR2 reads SYGVKD. Here the CDR3 DNA reads TGTGCCATCACCGCCGGGACAGGGGTTTACGAGCAGTACTTC. Its translation is CAITAGTGVYEQYF.

For this clone: An end of the junction does not agree with germline; a read error may underlie this. The rearrangement joins TRBV7-8 to TRBJ1-1, with D perhaps TRBD1 (5 bases). The germline V gene encodes CDR1 SGHVS and CDR2 FQNEAQ. The CDR3 spans 15 residues. The CDR3 here is CASSLSGGVKTEAFF. As DNA, the CDR3 is TGTGCCAGCAGCTTAAGTGGGGGGGTGAAGACTGAAGCTTTCTTT. Filled out from reference TRBV7-8 and TRBJ1-1, the complete variable domain reads GAGVSQSPRYKVAKRGQDVALRCDPISGHVSLFWYQQALGQGPEFLTYFQNEAQLDKSGLPSDRFFAERPEGSVSTLKIQRTQQEDSAVYLCASSLSGGVKTEAFFGQGTRLTVV.

The J gene is TRBJ2-7, the V gene TRBV7-2; TRBD1 is a possible D gene (5 bases). There are 14 residues in the CDR3. V lost 5 bases, J lost 3 bases, and 14 bases lay in between. Germline values: CDR1 SGHTA, CDR2 FQGNSA. CDR3 in DNA: TGTGCCAGCAGCGAACAGGCTGTCCTCTACGAGCAGTACTTC. Amino acid sequence: CASSEQAVLYEQYF.

The CDR3: CASSFAVRDTQYF. In DNA, the CDR3 is TGTGCCAGCAGTTTCGCCGTTCGGGATACGCAGTATTTT. This chain uses TRBV27 with TRBJ2-3; D is unclear. In germline, CDR1 is MNHEY, CDR2 SMNVEV (reference sequence). CDR3 length equals 13 residues. Trimming took 3 bases from V and 6 from J, leaving 10 bases between them.

This chain links TRBV6-5 with TRBJ1-1; 7 bases align to TRBD1. The V gene end was trimmed by 7 bases and the J gene end by 5 bases; junction bases not matched to a gene: 4. This CDR3 spans 12 amino acids. In germline, CDR1 is MNHEY, CDR2 SVGAGI. The CDR3 region is CASNSGGTEAFF. The CDR3 DNA is TGTGCCAGCAACTCAGGGGGGACTGAAGCTTTCTTT.

This chain uses TRBV2 with TRBJ2-6; tentative D call: TRBD1 (5 bases). The CDR3 extends over 17 amino acids. Germline CDR1 is SNHLY and CDR2 is FYNNEI. V dropped 4 bases and J dropped 0 bases, with 13 bases sitting between them. The DNA for the CDR3 is TGTGCCAGCAGTGTCACACAGGTTTCCTCTGGGGCCAACGTCCTGACTTTC. Its protein is CASSVTQVSSGANVLTF.

The chain carries TRBV5-1 and TRBJ2-5; 14 nucleotides match TRBD2. The ends lost 4 bases at V and 3 bases at J; junction bases unmatched: 5. CDR3 length: 16 amino acids. The V gene's germline CDR1 is SGHRS and CDR2 YFSETQ. The CDR3 region is CASSPGTSGRKETQYF. CDR3 DNA sequence: TGCGCCAGCAGCCCAGGGACTAGCGGGAGAAAAGAGACCCAGTACTTC. Together with reference TRBV5-1 and TRBJ2-5, the CDR3 gives the full variable domain: KAGVTQTPRYLIKTRGQQVTLSCSPISGHRSVSWYQQTPGQGLQFLFEYFSETQRNKGNFPGRFSGRQFSNSRSEMNVSTLELGDSALYLCASSPGTSGRKETQYFGPGTRLLVL.